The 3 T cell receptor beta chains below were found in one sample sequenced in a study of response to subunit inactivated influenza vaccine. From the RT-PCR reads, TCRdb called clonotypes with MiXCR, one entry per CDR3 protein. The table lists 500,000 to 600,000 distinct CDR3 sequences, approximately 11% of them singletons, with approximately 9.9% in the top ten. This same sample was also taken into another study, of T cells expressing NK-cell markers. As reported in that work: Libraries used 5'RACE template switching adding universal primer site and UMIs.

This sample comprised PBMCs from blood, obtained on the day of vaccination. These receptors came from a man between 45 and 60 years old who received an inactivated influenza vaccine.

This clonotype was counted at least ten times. In nucleotides, the CDR3 is TGCGCCAGCAGCCAAGATTCACCCGGCCACCAAACAGGAAAACATCATAATTCACCCCTCCACTTT. Translation: CASSQDSPGHQTGKHHNSPLHF. The chain carries TRBV4-1 and TRBJ1-6; D possibly corresponds to TRBD1 (5 bases). Trimming removed 0 bases from V and 5 bases from J, with 29 bases in between. The V gene's germline CDR1 is MGHRA and CDR2 YSYEKL. The CDR3 loop spans 22 amino acids.

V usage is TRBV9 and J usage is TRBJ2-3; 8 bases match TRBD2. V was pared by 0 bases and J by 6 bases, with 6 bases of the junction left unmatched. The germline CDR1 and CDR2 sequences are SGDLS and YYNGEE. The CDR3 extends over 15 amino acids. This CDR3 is CASSVAGLGGDTQYF. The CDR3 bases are TGTGCCAGCAGCGTAGCGGGACTAGGTGGGGATACGCAGTATTTT. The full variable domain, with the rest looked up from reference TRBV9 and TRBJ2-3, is DSGVTQTPKHLITATGQRVTLRCSPRSGDLSVYWYQQSLDQGLQFLIQYYNGEERAKGNILERFSAQQFPDLHSELNLSSLELGDSALYFCASSVAGLGGDTQYFGPGTRLTVL.

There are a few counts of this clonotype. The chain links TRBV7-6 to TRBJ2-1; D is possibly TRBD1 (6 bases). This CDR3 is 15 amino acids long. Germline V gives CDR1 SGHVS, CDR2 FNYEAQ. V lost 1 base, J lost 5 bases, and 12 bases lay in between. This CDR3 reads CASSLEVTGDNEQFF. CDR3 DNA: TGTGCCAGCAGCTTAGAGGTGACAGGAGACAATGAGCAGTTCTTC.